Described below is a single T cell receptor beta chain sequence and its context. The antigen is not known. The data derive from a study of cytomegalovirus exposure and HLA in healthy donors. The study, taken as a whole, reports: Associated with cytomegalovirus, according to the listing, were 164 TCR beta chains.

Unrecorded immune exposures were likely, despite nominal health at sampling. This CDR3 is 13 amino acids long. Deletions cut 3 bases from V and 2 bases from J, with 6 bases between. From germline, CDR1 is SGHTA and CDR2 FQGNSA. Primers: 60 Vbeta forward and 13 Jbeta reverse. Profiled with immunoSEQ multiplex PCR; TCRdb holds only in-frame clones, not every one. There are 150,000 to 200,000 clones in the sample; 80% to 85% occur only once, and about 0.25% lies in the top ten. Material: PBMCs. This TCR was recovered from a boy younger than 18 in good health and CMV-seronegative. The chain links TRBV7-2 to TRBJ2-3; D remains ambiguous. The chain's CDR3 is CASSFFYTDTQYF. DNA for the CDR3: TGTGCCAGCAGCTTCTTTTACACAGATACGCAGTATTTT.